The 20 T cell receptor beta chains below all came from one sample that was sequenced in a study of cytomegalovirus exposure and HLA in healthy donors. Data came from immunoSEQ multiplex PCR; TCRdb stores just in-frame clones and leaves some out. The sample shows around 300,000 clones, just over 85% of them seen only once. The sequencing sample was made of PBMCs. The source is a woman between 18 and 30 years old in good health and CMV-seronegative.

The J gene is TRBJ1-2, the V gene TRBV10-2; D gene uncertain. Trimming stripped 3 bases from V and 0 bases from J, with 8 bases between. The germline CDR1 and CDR2 sequences are WSHSY and SAAADI. This CDR3 is built from 14 residues. Here the CDR3 reads CASSESTANYGYTF. CDR3 coding DNA: TGCGCCAGCAGTGAAAGCACAGCTAACTATGGCTACACCTTC.

J is TRBJ2-1 and V is TRBV11-2; possible D gene TRBD2, 5 bases. The length of the CDR3 is 15 residues. Germline V gene sequence: CDR1 SGHAT, CDR2 FQNNGV. V was cut by 1 base and J by 1 base, with 8 bases left in between. The CDR3 DNA follows: TGTGCCAGCAGCTTAGCAACGGGATCCTACAATGAGCAGTTCTTC. Translated: CASSLATGSYNEQFF.

V is TRBV30 and J is TRBJ2-7, with D maybe TRBD1 (6 bases). Looked up from germline, CDR1 is GTSNPN and CDR2 is SVGIG (reference sequence). V lost 2 bases and J 2 bases, leaving 10 bases between the germline ends. The CDR3 sequence is 13 residues long. In DNA form, the CDR3 reads TGTGCCTGGAGTAGCAGACAGGCCTACGAGCAGTACTTC. Protein product: CAWSSRQAYEQYF.

The V and J genes are TRBV7-9 and TRBJ1-2; D call uncertain. This CDR3 has 16 amino acids. CDR1 is SEHNR, CDR2 FQNEAQ, per germline (reference sequence). The ends were cut back, 7 bases at V and 0 bases at J, with 18 bases in the middle. CDR3 bases: TGTGCCAGCACCCAAATCCCCAGGCACCCTAACTATGGCTACACCTTC. This encodes CASTQIPRHPNYGYTF.

This chain uses TRBV7-8 with TRBJ1-4; the match to TRBD1 covers 7 bases. Per the germline V gene, CDR1 is SGHVS and CDR2 is FQNEAQ. V shed 5 bases and J 12 bases; nucleotides not matched to a gene: 9. The CDR3 has 13 amino acids. CDR3: CASSTRRDRELFF. In DNA, the CDR3 is TGTGCCAGCAGCACTCGCCGGGACAGAGAACTGTTTTTT.

The J gene is TRBJ2-7, the V gene TRBV18, with 11 bases matching TRBD1. Germline values: CDR1 KGHSH, CDR2 LQKENI. The CDR3 contains 14 residues. V was clipped by 2 bases and J by 6 bases; unmatched bases: 3. The CDR3 nucleotides are TGTGCCAGCTCACCAGGGACAGGGGGAATCGAGCAGTACTTC. Translation gives CASSPGTGGIEQYF. Using reference TRBV18 and TRBJ2-7 for the parts outside the CDR3, the full variable domain is NAGVMQNPRHLVRRRGQEARLRCSPMKGHSHVYWYRQLPEEGLKFMVYLQKENIIDESGMPKERFSAEFPKEGPSILRIQQVVRGDSAAYFCASSPGTGGIEQYFGPGTRLTVT.

The rearrangement links TRBV4-1 to TRBJ1-3; 8 bases are shared with TRBD1. Unmatched junction bases numbered 2, after V lost 6 bases and J lost 1 base. Germline V lookup: CDR1 MGHRA, CDR2 YSYEKL. The CDR3 runs to 14 residues. This CDR3 reads CASRRDRSGNTIYF. The DNA of the CDR3 is TGCGCCAGCAGAAGGGACAGGTCTGGAAACACCATATATTTT.

The chain recombines TRBV4-1 with TRBJ1-2, with unresolved D. Germline values: CDR1 MGHRA, CDR2 YSYEKL. There are 15 residues in the CDR3. Trimming left V 1 base short and J 0 bases short, with 9 bases between. The chain's CDR3 is CASSQAPSANYGYTF. The CDR3 nucleotides read TGCGCCAGCAGCCAAGCCCCGTCAGCTAACTATGGCTACACCTTC.

In nucleotides, the CDR3 is TGTGCCAGCAGCCCCCGCTCCTGGCAGTCCAGCTCCTACGAGCAGTACTTC. It translates to CASSPRSWQSSSYEQYF. The J gene is TRBJ2-7, the V gene TRBV11-3; D is ambiguous. The V end was cut by 5 bases, the J end by 0 bases, with 20 bases between. The CDR3 has 17 amino acids. The germline V gene has CDR1 SGHNT and CDR2 YENEEA.

The genes are TRBV6-5 and TRBJ2-3, with TRBD2 matching over 14 bases. This CDR3 is 16 amino acids long. CDR1 is MNHEY, CDR2 SVGAGI, per germline. The V and J ends lost 4 bases and 7 bases, in that order; junction bases with no gene match: 7. CDR3 coding DNA: TGTGCCAGCAGTTTGACTAGCGGGAGGGGTCGAAATACGCAGTATTTT. Translation: CASSLTSGRGRNTQYF.

The chain links TRBV2 to TRBJ1-1; no clear D. The V gene's germline CDR1 is SNHLY and CDR2 FYNNEI. The CDR3 loop spans 13 amino acids. V was pared by 7 bases and J by 3 bases, with 12 bases between. Written as DNA, the CDR3 is TGTGCCAGCATCCTAAACAGAGACACTGAAGCTTTCTTT. Protein sequence: CASILNRDTEAFF.

This rearrangement joins TRBV13 to TRBJ1-2, with D possibly being TRBD1 (6 bases). The CDR3 consists of 13 residues. CDR1 PRHDT and CDR2 FYEKMQ come from the germline V gene (reference sequence). V was clipped by 5 bases and J by 4 bases, with 11 bases between them. CDR3 nucleotides: TGTGCCAGCAGCGTCGGACAGAGCTATGGCTACACCTTC. Encoded protein: CASSVGQSYGYTF.

CDR3 sequence (DNA): TGTGCCAGCAGTGAATTAGGGACGACAGGGGCCACTGAAGCTTTCTTT. Translated: CASSELGTTGATEAFF. The chain employs TRBV25-1 and TRBJ1-1; 8 nucleotides line up with TRBD1. Germline assignment: CDR1 MGHDK and CDR2 SYGVNS. The CDR3 is 16 residues long. V gave up 1 base and J gave up 4 bases; unmatched junction bases: 8.

The CDR3 here is CASSSQTGNGYTF. The CDR3 region has the DNA TGTGCCAGCAGCTCTCAGACAGGGAACGGCTACACCTTC. V gene TRBV7-9 combines with J gene TRBJ1-2, with 7 bases aligning to TRBD1. This CDR3 has 13 amino acids. Germline V lookup: CDR1 SEHNR, CDR2 FQNEAQ (reference sequence). V lost 4 bases, J lost 8 bases, and 7 bases stayed unmatched.

V gene TRBV27 combines with J gene TRBJ2-7; 10 bases agree with TRBD2. The CDR3 is 15 amino acids. The germline CDR1 and CDR2 sequences are MNHEY and SMNVEV (reference sequence). With V trimmed by 2 bases and J by 4 bases, 5 bases remained unmatched. In DNA form, the CDR3 reads TGTGCCAGCAGTTTAAGCGGGAGGGCGGAGTACGAGCAGTACTTC. Protein: CASSLSGRAEYEQYF.

V is TRBV4-1 and J is TRBJ1-2; 7 nucleotides match TRBD1. The CDR3 extends over 14 amino acids. V lost 1 base and J lost 7; bases outside the gene matches: 6. Germline V lookup: CDR1 MGHRA, CDR2 YSYEKL. DNA for the CDR3: TGCGCCAGCAGCCAAGGAGACAGGGTTGGTGGCTACACCTTC. It is translated as CASSQGDRVGGYTF.

The chain joins TRBV28 to TRBJ1-6; D may be TRBD1 (6 bases). Trimming cost V 3 bases and J 14 bases, with 23 bases left between them. The CDR3 sequence is 16 residues long. CDR1 and CDR2 (germline): MDHEN, SYDVKM. CDR3 residues: CASSFWTSGERWSLHF. CDR3 bases: TGTGCCAGCAGTTTCTGGACTTCAGGGGAACGATGGTCCCTCCACTTT. Using reference TRBV28 and TRBJ1-6 for the parts outside the CDR3, the full variable domain is DVKVTQSSRYLVKRTGEKVFLECVQDMDHENMFWYRQDPGLGLRLIYFSYDVKMKEKGDIPEGYSVSREKKERFSLILESASTNQTSMYLCASSFWTSGERWSLHFGNGTRLTVT.

This chain uses TRBV2 with TRBJ2-7; a weak D match, TRBD2 (6 bases). Germline assignment: CDR1 SNHLY and CDR2 FYNNEI. The CDR3 has 14 residues. V lost 4 bases to trimming and J lost 7 bases, with 17 bases between them. This CDR3 reads CASSVTVGGREQYF. CDR3 nucleotide sequence: TGTGCCAGCAGTGTTACCGTGGGGGGACGGGAGCAGTACTTC.

The gene calls are TRBV30 and TRBJ1-1; 8 bases align to TRBD1. This CDR3 has 13 amino acids. V was clipped by 3 bases and J by 10 bases; unmatched bases: 10. The germline gives CDR1 GTSNPN, CDR2 SVGIG (reference sequence). The CDR3 loop reads CAWSAGQGLPAFF. The CDR3 DNA is TGTGCCTGGAGCGCTGGACAGGGACTCCCAGCTTTCTTT.

The chain combines TRBV19 with TRBJ1-5; D perhaps matches TRBD1 (6 bases). V was trimmed by 7 bases and J by 8 bases, leaving 15 bases between them. CDR1 is LNHDA, CDR2 SQIVND, per germline (reference sequence). The CDR3 covers 13 residues. CDR3 protein: CASTRGLREPQHF. The CDR3 DNA reads TGTGCCAGTACGAGGGGGTTGAGGGAGCCCCAGCATTTT.